Following are 20 T cell receptor beta chains from one sample sequenced in a study of tumour-infiltrating T cells in Burkitt lymphoma. Generated by immunoSEQ multiplex PCR, the TCRdb table keeps only in-frame clones and is missing some. The sample includes around 45,000 clones, around 32% of them seen just once. Source material: tumor tissue. The receptors stem from a human donor with Burkitt lymphoma.

This clone was observed a handful of times. CDR3 coding DNA: TGTGCCAGCAGCTTAGGGGACAGGGACAATCAGCCCCAGCATTTT. Its translation: CASSLGDRDNQPQHF. J is TRBJ1-5 and V is TRBV7-9, with TRBD1 matching over 9 bases. J was trimmed by 3 bases and V by 1 base; bases with no gene match: 1. The CDR3 totals 15 residues. Per the germline V gene, CDR1 is SEHNR and CDR2 is FQNEAQ (reference sequence).

This clone was picked up a small number of times. The V gene is TRBV14, the J gene TRBJ1-2; D ambiguous. This CDR3 has 14 residues. Germline loops: CDR1 SGHDN, CDR2 FVKESK. Between the trimmed V and J ends, which lost 4 bases and 8 bases, there was a span of 17 bases. For the CDR3, the DNA is TGTGCCAGCAGCCCCCGGGCCCTGACGGGGGGCTACACCTTC. This codes for CASSPRALTGGYTF.

In its sample, this clone was seen a few times. V and J are TRBV6-7 and TRBJ2-7; TRBD1 is a possible D gene (6 bases). TRBV6-7 is treated as an ORF (open reading frame) with a function not yet certain. The CDR3 has 15 amino acids. The V end was cut by 3 bases, the J end by 1 base, with 13 bases between. CDR3 region: CASSYGDIRSYEQYF. The CDR3 DNA reads TGTGCCAGCAGTTATGGGGACATAAGGTCCTACGAGCAGTACTTC.

This chain links TRBV27 with TRBJ1-1; the D gene is possibly TRBD1 (5 bases). In germline, CDR1 is MNHEY, CDR2 SMNVEV (reference sequence). V was shortened by 4 bases and J by 2 bases, with 14 bases between the two germline ends. The CDR3 contains 15 residues. CDR3 DNA: TGTGCCAGCAGTTGGGGGGTGGGTATCAACACTGAAGCTTTCTTT. This encodes CASSWGVGINTEAFF.

The gene calls are TRBV28 and TRBJ1-1, with D possibly TRBD1 on 6 matching bases. Germline-derived CDR1 and CDR2 are MDHEN and SYDVKM. V was trimmed by 4 bases and J by 5 bases, leaving 14 bases between them. The CDR3 loop spans 14 amino acids. This CDR3 reads CASSSLHRETEAFF. CDR3 bases: TGTGCCAGCAGTTCCCTACACAGGGAAACTGAAGCTTTCTTT.

This chain links TRBV4-2 with TRBJ1-1, with D perhaps TRBD1 (5 bases). The CDR3 contains 15 residues. V was pared by 4 bases and J by 4 bases, with 16 bases between. The germline V gene has CDR1 LGHNA and CDR2 YNFKEQ. CDR3 bases: TGTGCCAGCAGCCGCGCGGAGGTGGGACCCACTGAAGCTTTCTTT. Translating gives CASSRAEVGPTEAFF.

This clone was observed a few times. The rearrangement uses TRBV29-1 and TRBJ1-2; D gene unclear. V was pared by 0 bases and J by 8 bases, with 13 bases between. In germline, CDR1 is SQVTM, CDR2 ANQGSEA. The CDR3 sequence is 13 residues long. The CDR3 DNA reads TGCAGCGTTGAAGATCCCCCCGACGTGGGCTACACCTTC. This translates into CSVEDPPDVGYTF.

The CDR3 DNA reads as TGTGCCAGCAGTTTATCACCCGGAAGGAATCAGCCCCAGCATTTT. Protein sequence: CASSLSPGRNQPQHF. This rearrangement joins TRBV27 to TRBJ1-5; D is ambiguous. The CDR3 spans 15 residues. V dropped 0 bases and J dropped 4 bases, with 10 bases sitting between them. Germline assignment: CDR1 MNHEY and CDR2 SMNVEV (reference sequence).

In its sample, this clone was seen a few times. The chain combines TRBV2 with TRBJ1-1; 7 bases fit TRBD1. V trimming: 7 bases; J trimming: 11 bases; junction bases outside the gene matches: 13. Germline CDR1 is SNHLY and CDR2 is FYNNEI. CDR3 length: 13 amino acids. The CDR3: CASNYDRDVGAFF. The CDR3, as DNA: TGTGCCAGCAACTACGACAGGGACGTCGGGGCTTTCTTT.

This chain links TRBV5-1 with TRBJ1-1, with D possibly being TRBD1 (6 bases). The V and J ends lost 1 base and 7 bases respectively, with 17 bases between them. Germline-derived CDR1 and CDR2 are SGHRS and YFSETQ. The CDR3 is made up of 15 amino acids. The CDR3 is CASSLSGRGIDEAFF. In DNA form, the CDR3 reads TGCGCCAGCAGCTTGAGCGGCAGGGGAATCGATGAAGCTTTCTTT.

The chain recombines TRBV7-2 with TRBJ1-4, with TRBD1 matching over 9 bases. V lost 5 bases and J lost 7; bases outside the gene matches: 8. Germline CDR1 reads SGHTA; CDR2 reads FQGNSA. The CDR3 consists of 15 residues. The CDR3 DNA follows: TGTGCCAGCAGCCTCGCCGGACAGGGGAGTGAAAAACTGTTTTTT. As protein: CASSLAGQGSEKLFF.

This clone was seen only a few times. This chain links TRBV5-6 with TRBJ1-5; D ambiguous. This CDR3 contains 15 residues. CDR1 and CDR2 from the germline V gene are SGHDT and YYEEEE. V lost 0 bases, J lost 4 bases, and 11 bases lay in between. CDR3 loop: CASSLAFGVNQPQHF. The CDR3 DNA reads TGTGCCAGCAGCTTGGCCTTCGGCGTAAATCAGCCCCAGCATTTT.

V and J are TRBV19 and TRBJ2-7; perhaps TRBD2 as D (5 bases). The length of the CDR3 is 15 residues. Germline assignment: CDR1 LNHDA and CDR2 SQIVND (reference sequence). Trimming removed 3 bases at V and 6 bases at J, with 18 bases between. As DNA, the CDR3 is TGTGCCAGTAGTATTAGCGCCTCCAAGACTTCCGAGCAGTACTTC. Translated, it gives CASSISASKTSEQYF.

This clone occurred a few times. The chain employs TRBV9 and TRBJ2-3; possibly TRBD1 or TRBD2 for D (7 bases each). This CDR3 is 16 amino acids long. Trimming pared 8 bases from V and 4 bases from J, leaving 23 bases between. The germline CDR1 and CDR2 sequences are SGDLS and YYNGEE. The CDR3 protein is CASTPGAGGVADTQYF. The CDR3 DNA reads TGTGCCAGTACGCCGGGGGCAGGGGGGGTGGCAGATACGCAGTATTTT.

This clone was seen a few times. The chain has TRBV9 and TRBJ1-2; D is uncertain. There are 13 residues in the CDR3. Per the germline V gene, CDR1 is SGDLS and CDR2 is YYNGEE. V gave up 2 bases and J gave up 2 bases, with 7 bases separating them. For the CDR3, the DNA is TGTGCCAGCAGCGTTCCGGGGAACTATGGCTACACCTTC. Residues: CASSVPGNYGYTF.

The chain couples TRBV4-1 to TRBJ2-2; D unclear. CDR3 length: 15 amino acids. The germline CDR1 and CDR2 sequences are MGHRA and YSYEKL. V was cut by 4 bases and J by 1 base, with 10 bases left in between. The CDR3 region is CASSLQDGNTGELFF. In DNA form, the CDR3 reads TGCGCCAGCAGCCTCCAAGACGGGAACACCGGGGAGCTGTTTTTT.

This chain links TRBV5-1 with TRBJ2-3; 12 bases agree with TRBD2. In germline, CDR1 is SGHRS, CDR2 YFSETQ. The CDR3 covers 19 residues. V lost 4 bases and J lost 0; bases outside the gene matches: 12. For the CDR3, the DNA is TGCGCCAGCAGCCCAATAGGGCTAGCGGGGGGGGTTAGCACAGATACGCAGTATTTT. This encodes CASSPIGLAGGVSTDTQYF.

The table lists this clone with a count of one. The CDR3 protein is CASSVGQQETQYF. CDR3 nucleotides: TGTGCCAGCAGCGTAGGACAGCAAGAGACCCAGTACTTC. The chain links TRBV9 to TRBJ2-5, with D perhaps matching TRBD1 (5 bases). CDR1 and CDR2 (germline): SGDLS, YYNGEE. This CDR3 has 13 amino acids. Trimming cost V 0 bases and J 2 bases, with 5 bases left between them. Based on the CDR3 plus reference TRBV9 and TRBJ2-5, the full variable domain is DSGVTQTPKHLITATGQRVTLRCSPRSGDLSVYWYQQSLDQGLQFLIQYYNGEERAKGNILERFSAQQFPDLHSELNLSSLELGDSALYFCASSVGQQETQYFGPGTRLLVL.

The chain combines TRBV4-2 with TRBJ2-2, with TRBD2 as a possible D gene (6 bases). V was trimmed by 3 bases and J by 5 bases, leaving 13 bases between them. In germline, CDR1 is LGHNA, CDR2 YNFKEQ. CDR3 length: 15 amino acids. This CDR3 is CASSHPGGVTGELFF. In DNA, the CDR3 is TGTGCCAGCAGCCACCCTGGCGGGGTTACCGGGGAGCTGTTTTTT.

This clone has more than one count but fewer than ten. The rearrangement uses TRBV27 and TRBJ2-5, with D possibly matching TRBD1 (6 bases). V lost 5 bases and J 6 bases, leaving 16 bases between the germline ends. Germline assignment: CDR1 MNHEY and CDR2 SMNVEV (reference sequence). CDR3 length: 14 residues. For the CDR3, the DNA is TGTGCCAGCAGTGAACAGGGACGGGGCAAGACCCAGTACTTC. It encodes CASSEQGRGKTQYF.